This is a list of T cell receptor beta chains from one sample in a study of Graves' ophthalmopathy and Graves' hyperthyroidism. One entry per CDR3 protein results from TCRdb running MiXCR on the multiplex PCR reads. The repertoire holds approximately 460,000 distinct CDR3 sequences, roughly 14% seen once, with 9.5% to 10% in the top ten. Input material: blood. The receptors shown here come from a woman in her 30s with Graves' ophthalmopathy. CDR3s include the opening cysteine and the closing phenylalanine or tryptophan. The D gene is left open where the match is weak. Some rows mark clone size as missing; the rest say once, few, many or name a class of expanded clone.

cdr3_aa,cdr3_nt,clone_size,j_call,v_call,d_call
CASSLEFVDRVYGYTF,TGTGCCAGCAGCTTGGAGTTTGTGGACAGGGTCTATGGCTACACCTTC,many,TRBJ1-2,TRBV5-5,TRBD1
CSASNSTARGPLETQYF,TGCAGTGCTAGTAATTCGACGGCCAGGGGTCCTTTAGAGACCCAGTACTTC,many,TRBJ2-5,TRBV20-1,.
CASSLLSSRRPLEQYF,TGTGCTAGCAGCTTATTATCTAGCAGGAGACCTCTCGAGCAGTACTTC,many,TRBJ2-7,TRBV7-7,.
CSASSTDHHEQYF,TGCAGTGCTAGCTCGACGGACCACCACGAGCAGTACTTC,many,TRBJ2-7,TRBV20-1,.
CASIRQESSYEQYF,TGTGCCAGCATTCGACAGGAAAGCTCCTACGAGCAGTACTTC,many,TRBJ2-7,TRBV6-1,.
CASRDTGGAGWGNQPQHF,TGTGCCAGCAGGGATACAGGGGGCGCGGGTTGGGGCAATCAGCCCCAGCATTTT,few,TRBJ1-5,TRBV28,TRBD1
CASKLGQIANTEAFF,TGTGCCAGCAAACTAGGACAGATTGCGAACACTGAAGCTTTCTTT,many,TRBJ1-1,TRBV28,.
CASSWDRFGEQYF,TGTGCCAGCAGCTGGGACCGATTTGGTGAGCAGTACTTC,few,TRBJ2-7,TRBV7-2,.
CASSRDRDSYEQYF,TGTGCCAGCAGTAGGGACAGAGACTCCTACGAGCAGTACTTC,many,TRBJ2-7,TRBV6-1,TRBD1
CASSFGTGVNTEAFF,TGTGCCAGCAGCTTCGGGACAGGGGTGAACACTGAAGCTTTCTTT,many,TRBJ1-1,TRBV11-1,TRBD1
CASSYVRGMVEAFF,TGTGCCAGCAGTTACGTAAGGGGGATGGTTGAAGCTTTCTTT,.,TRBJ1-1,TRBV6-5,.
CASSGALQGWKNIQYF,TGTGCCAGCAGTGGGGCCCTACAGGGGTGGAAAAACATTCAGTACTTC,many,TRBJ2-4,TRBV6-1,TRBD1
CSADWRDTPPYEQYF,TGCAGTGCTGACTGGCGGGACACCCCCCCCTACGAGCAGTACTTC,many,TRBJ2-7,TRBV20-1,.
CASSLATGSKAFF,TGTGCCAGCAGCTTGGCCACAGGTTCGAAAGCTTTCTTT,.,TRBJ1-1,TRBV5-8,.
CAISEIGREGEQYF,TGTGCCATCAGTGAGATTGGCAGGGAGGGCGAGCAGTACTTC,many,TRBJ2-7,TRBV10-3,TRBD2
CSASPQGASYGYTF,TGCAGTGCTAGTCCCCAGGGGGCCAGCTATGGCTACACCTTC,many,TRBJ1-2,TRBV20-1,TRBD1
CASSPSSTGLGYTF,TGTGCCAGCAGTCCTTCGTCGACTGGGCTGGGCTACACCTTC,many,TRBJ1-2,TRBV12-3/TRBV12-4,.
CASSPNRGNSPLHF,TGTGCCAGCTCACCGAATAGGGGAAATTCACCCCTCCACTTT,many,TRBJ1-6,TRBV18,.
CASSLDWTSNQPQHF,TGTGCCAGCAGCTTAGATTGGACAAGCAATCAGCCCCAGCATTTT,many,TRBJ1-5,TRBV11-2,.
CASSALTAYGYTF,TGTGCCAGCAGCGCTCTGACGGCCTATGGCTACACCTTC,many,TRBJ1-2,TRBV9,.
CASSEEVTEAFF,TGTGCCAGCAGTGAGGAGGTCACTGAAGCTTTCTTT,many,TRBJ1-1,TRBV6-1,.
CASSIETRQDNQPQHF,TGTGCCAGTAGTATAGAGACCCGCCAGGACAATCAGCCCCAGCATTTT,few,TRBJ1-5,TRBV19,.
CASIGQSGYLGMNTEAFF,TGTGCCAGCATAGGGCAGAGCGGATATTTGGGTATGAACACTGAAGCTTTCTTT,.,TRBJ1-1,TRBV6-2/TRBV6-3,.
CASSARQGPLYNSPLHF,TGTGCCAGCAGTGCCCGACAGGGCCCTCTATATAATTCACCCCTCCACTTT,many,TRBJ1-6,TRBV27,TRBD1
CASRPYGTEAFF,TGTGCCAGCAGACCGTATGGGACTGAAGCTTTCTTT,many,TRBJ1-1,TRBV27,.
CASSSLLLAGGGKTQYF,TGTGCCAGCAGCTCCCTCTTACTAGCGGGGGGCGGAAAGACCCAGTACTTC,many,TRBJ2-5,TRBV11-2,TRBD2
CASSSLGPPELGSPLHF,TGTGCCAGCAGTTCGTTGGGGCCCCCGGAATTGGGCTCACCCCTCCACTTT,many,TRBJ1-6,TRBV12-3/TRBV12-4,.
CSVVISNHYEQYF,TGCAGCGTTGTAATTTCGAACCACTACGAGCAGTACTTC,many,TRBJ2-7,TRBV29-1,.
CATSRGTGGNEQYF,TGTGCCACCAGCAGAGGGACAGGGGGCAACGAGCAGTACTTC,many,TRBJ2-7,TRBV15,TRBD1
CASSLSGQGIYGYTF,TGTGCCAGCAGTTTATCGGGACAGGGGATCTATGGCTACACCTTC,many,TRBJ1-2,TRBV27,TRBD1
CASSFSRLEETQYF,TGTGCCAGCAGTTTCAGCCGGCTAGAGGAGACCCAGTACTTC,many,TRBJ2-5,TRBV27,.
CSATYGAYEQYF,TGCAGTGCTACCTACGGGGCCTACGAGCAGTACTTC,many,TRBJ2-7,TRBV20-1,.
CSVNVRDYGYTF,TGCAGCGTTAATGTGCGGGATTATGGCTACACCTTC,many,TRBJ1-2,TRBV29-1,.
CASSLTYSSTYEQYF,TGCGCCAGCAGCCTCACCTACTCCAGCACCTACGAGCAGTACTTC,many,TRBJ2-7,TRBV4-1,.
CASSLTAGYEQYF,TGTGCCAGCAGTTTAACAGCAGGGTACGAGCAGTACTTC,many,TRBJ2-7,TRBV28,.
CSAWTSGSYNEQFF,TGCAGTGCCTGGACTAGCGGGAGTTACAATGAGCAGTTCTTC,.,TRBJ2-1,TRBV20-1,TRBD2
CASSQEWAGSNTGELFF,TGTGCCAGCAGCCAAGAATGGGCGGGGTCGAACACCGGGGAGCTGTTTTTT,many,TRBJ2-2,TRBV4-2,.
CASSPDRSLGNTIYF,TGTGCCAGCAGCCCCGACAGGAGCCTTGGAAACACCATATATTTT,many,TRBJ1-3,TRBV4-2,.
CASSTGLLNTEAFF,TGTGCCAGCAGTACAGGGTTGCTGAACACTGAAGCTTTCTTT,many,TRBJ1-1,TRBV27,.
CASSLGVAAGNEQFF,TGCGCCAGCAGCTTGGGGGTAGCGGCGGGTAATGAGCAGTTCTTC,few,TRBJ2-1,TRBV5-1,.
CASSQAIGTGAYEQYF,TGCGCCAGCAGCCAAGCTATTGGGACAGGGGCCTACGAGCAGTACTTC,many,TRBJ2-7,TRBV4-3,TRBD1